Listed here is a single T cell receptor beta chain. This sample is part of a study of blood T cell repertoires in COVID-19. Study-wide context: Both acute and convalescent COVID-19 samples were obtained from the United States, Italy and Spain. Sources were T cells, B-cell-depleted T cells, or PBMCs; the material itself was cDNA or gDNA.

In the study's own analysis: Nucleated cell number was recorded as an estimate derived from reference gene primer amplification. Some clones are missing from TCRdb's copy, which holds only in-frame ones; the method was immunoSEQ multiplex PCR. V, J and clone size reflect that table, while D and trimming were determined from the DNA. The sample records approximately 190,000 clones, roughly 81% being singletons. CDR1 is MNHEY, CDR2 SMNVEV, per germline (reference sequence). This CDR3 contains 14 residues. With 3 bases clipped from V and 6 bases from J, the junction kept 4 bases outside the gene matches.

The gene calls are TRBV27 and TRBJ2-1; TRBD2 aligns across 8 bases. The sequenced sample was peripheral blood. The TCR originated in a woman aged 70-85 years with active or convalescent COVID-19. CDR3 region: CASSFGRALNEQFF. CDR3 DNA sequence: TGTGCCAGCAGTTTCGGGAGGGCTCTCAATGAGCAGTTCTTC.